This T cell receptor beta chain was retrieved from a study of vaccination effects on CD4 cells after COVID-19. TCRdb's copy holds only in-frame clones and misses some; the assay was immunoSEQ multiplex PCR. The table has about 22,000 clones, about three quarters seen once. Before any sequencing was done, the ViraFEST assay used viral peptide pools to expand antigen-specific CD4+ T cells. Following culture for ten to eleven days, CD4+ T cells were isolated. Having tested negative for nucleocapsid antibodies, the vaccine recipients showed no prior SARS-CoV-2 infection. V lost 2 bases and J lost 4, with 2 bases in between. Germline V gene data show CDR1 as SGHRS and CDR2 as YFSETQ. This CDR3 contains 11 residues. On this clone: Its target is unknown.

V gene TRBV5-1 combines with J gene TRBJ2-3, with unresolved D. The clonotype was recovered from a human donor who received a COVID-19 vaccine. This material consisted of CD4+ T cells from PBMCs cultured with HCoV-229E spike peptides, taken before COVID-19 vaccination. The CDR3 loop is CASSLSDTQYF. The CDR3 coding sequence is TGCGCCAGCAGCTTATCAGATACGCAGTATTTT. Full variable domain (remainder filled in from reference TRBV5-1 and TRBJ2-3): KAGVTQTPRYLIKTRGQQVTLSCSPISGHRSVSWYQQTPGQGLQFLFEYFSETQRNKGNFPGRFSGRQFSNSRSEMNVSTLELGDSALYLCASSLSDTQYFGPGTRLTVL.